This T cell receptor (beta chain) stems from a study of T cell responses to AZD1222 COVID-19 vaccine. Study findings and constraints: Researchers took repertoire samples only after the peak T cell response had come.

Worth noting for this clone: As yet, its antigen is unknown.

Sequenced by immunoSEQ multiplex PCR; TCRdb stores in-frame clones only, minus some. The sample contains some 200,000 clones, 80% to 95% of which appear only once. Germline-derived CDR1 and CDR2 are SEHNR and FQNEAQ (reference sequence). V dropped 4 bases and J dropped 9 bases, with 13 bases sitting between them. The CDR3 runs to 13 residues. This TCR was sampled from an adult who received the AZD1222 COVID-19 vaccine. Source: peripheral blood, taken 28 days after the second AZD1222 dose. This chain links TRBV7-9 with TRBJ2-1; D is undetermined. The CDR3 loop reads CASSSDPVSEQFF. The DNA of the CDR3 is TGTGCCAGCAGCTCAGATCCAGTGAGTGAGCAGTTCTTC.